In this sample, the clone carrying this T cell receptor beta chain turned up a few times. Its target is not known. The repertoire was sequenced with immunoSEQ multiplex PCR; TCRdb's copy has only in-frame clones and lacks some. In the table there are 95,000 to 110,000 clones, approximately 90% of which are singletons. CDR1 is SNHLY, CDR2 FYNNEI, per germline. V shed 9 bases and J shed 7 bases, with 15 bases lying between them. This CDR3 has 13 amino acids. This sample was taken from a study of OX40 agonist ivuxolimab in advanced cancers. At the level of the study: The diagnoses of dose-escalation patients were hepatocellular carcinoma, melanoma, renal cell or head and neck cancer. One patient with hepatocellular carcinoma and two with cutaneous melanoma, three in all, had partial responses. The mean age was approximately 56 years, ranging from about 20 to 79, with 80% to 85% of participants male.

Findings and caveats of the study: Some nonresponders also had low normalized T-cell clonal expansion.

The sample in question was CD4+ or CD8+ T cells sorted from blood, obtained in a trial of the OX40 agonist ivuxolimab. The chain recombines TRBV2 with TRBJ1-4; D unresolved. The sequence derives from an adult with an advanced solid tumor such as melanoma, head and neck, liver or kidney cancer. The CDR3: CASGNLSGEKLFF. CDR3 in DNA: TGTGCCAGTGGGAACCTTTCAGGTGAAAAACTGTTTTTT. Full variable domain (outside the CDR3, taken from reference TRBV2 and TRBJ1-4): EPEVTQTPSHQVTQMGQEVILRCVPISNHLYFYWYRQILGQKVEFLVSFYNNEISEKSEIFDDQFSVERPDGSNFTLKIRSTKLEDSAMYFCASGNLSGEKLFFGSGTQLSVL.